This T cell receptor (beta chain) is drawn from a study of T cell repertoires in cytomegalovirus infection. The overall study: CMV epitopes in the study were HLA-C-restricted (recently identified) and HLA-B-restricted (well studied). Shared public TCR beta signatures pointed to both CMV infection and a matching HLA type. Study-wide findings and caveats: Identification of carriers of CMV plus the relevant HLA was performed using cumulative public TCR beta family frequency. CMV-specific HLA-C-restricted TCR beta clonotypes dominated the ex vivo response.

As concerns this clonotype: Antigen: not known.

Trimming took off 2 bases at V and 6 bases at J, with 5 bases between the two ends. The CDR3 extends over 11 amino acids. Germline V gives CDR1 SQVTM, CDR2 ANQGSEA. TCRdb called the reads again in MiXCR, with one record for every CDR3 protein. The sample shows roughly 800,000 distinct CDR3 sequences, about 28% of them seen only once. The sample in question was cultured CD8+ T cells from PBMCs, obtained from culture after CMV antigen stimulation. The rearrangement uses TRBV29-1 and TRBJ2-1; D is uncertain. The origin of this receptor is a human donor in good health (CMV status not recorded). Some clones in this sample may be carry-over from other donors' samples. The CDR3 sequence is CSVEPTNEQFF. The CDR3 coding sequence is TGCAGCGTTGAACCAACCAATGAGCAGTTCTTC.